This T cell receptor beta chain originates from a study of T cells after yellow fever vaccination. The sample holds many counts of this clonotype. The CDR3 has 16 residues. V lost 3 bases and J 0 bases, leaving 13 bases between the germline ends. TCRdb re-derived calls from the 5' RACE reads in MiXCR, one entry per CDR3 protein. The sample lists roughly 350,000 distinct CDR3 sequences; roughly 3.9% were seen once. The chain uses TRBV12-3 or TRBV12-4 and TRBJ2-3, with TRBD1 as a possible D gene (6 bases). The starting material was PBMCs, obtained 5 days after the yellow fever booster vaccination. The clonotype originates from a man younger than 35 who received the YFV17D yellow fever vaccine. The CDR3 here is CASSLDLQGSTDTQYF. The DNA for the CDR3 is TGTGCCAGCAGTTTGGATTTACAGGGTAGCACAGATACGCAGTATTTT.